A selection of T cell receptor beta chains follows, all from one sample in a study of OX40 agonist ivuxolimab in advanced cancers. Only in-frame clones appear in the TCRdb table, and some are missing; sequencing was by immunoSEQ multiplex PCR. Here the sample spans about 70,000 clones, about 90% being singletons. This sample comprised CD4+ or CD8+ T cells sorted from blood, obtained in a trial of the OX40 agonist ivuxolimab. These receptors all stem from an adult with an advanced solid tumor such as melanoma, head and neck, liver or kidney cancer. Both conserved end residues are part of each CDR3.

J gene: TRBJ1-3; V gene: TRBV7-2; CDR3 protein: CASSPGGGLPGNTIYF
J gene: TRBJ2-2; V gene: TRBV5-6; CDR3 protein: CASSLVSGGVTGELFF
J gene: TRBJ1-3; V gene: TRBV7-6; CDR3 protein: CASSQSTGGNTIYF
J gene: TRBJ1-5; V gene: TRBV23-1; CDR3 protein: CASSQLRPTGNQPQHF
J gene: TRBJ2-1; V gene: TRBV7-8; CDR3 protein: CASSREGGSYNEQFF
J gene: TRBJ2-5; V gene: TRBV5-1; CDR3 protein: CASSRRQGLRETQYF
J gene: TRBJ2-7; V gene: TRBV7-9; CDR3 protein: CASSPTGGSYEQYF
J gene: TRBJ2-7; V gene: TRBV27; CDR3 protein: CASSLSRETPTYEQYF
J gene: TRBJ1-3; V gene: TRBV5-7; CDR3 protein: CASRAGTERGNTIYF
J gene: TRBJ2-2; V gene: TRBV6-1; CDR3 protein: CASSGTRGSTGELFF
J gene: TRBJ2-1; V gene: TRBV4-1; CDR3 protein: CASSQDGQGIYNEQFF
J gene: TRBJ1-1; V gene: TRBV5-4; CDR3 protein: CASSTQGGGAFF
J gene: TRBJ1-2; V gene: TRBV11-2; CDR3 protein: CASSLDLTGGSYGYTF
J gene: TRBJ2-7; V gene: TRBV28; CDR3 protein: CASILGDISSYEQYF